The 12 T cell receptor beta chains below were found in one sample sequenced in a study of early T cells in non-severe SARS-CoV-2 infection (dated by TCRdb to about 2021). The library was prepared using 5' RACE. Sequencing was performed on a NextSeq 500. TCRdb trimmed the raw reads at Q25, called clones with MiXCR and kept productive beta chains. Duplicate CDR3 protein sequences are folded into a single record with the most common DNA and genes. The sample data list more than 65,000 distinct CDR3 sequences, and under 15% of these were observed just once. The ten largest clones add up to around 1.3% of the sample. Sequenced input: whole blood. Receptors were obtained from an adult who was a healthcare worker with PCR-confirmed SARS-CoV-2 infection or an uninfected control (not recorded which).

In this sample, this clonotype turned up many times. This chain uses TRBV7-9 with TRBJ1-4; D unresolved. V was cut by 0 bases and J by 7 bases, with 6 bases left in between. The germline V gene has CDR1 SEHNR and CDR2 FQNEAQ (reference sequence). The CDR3 spans 13 residues. The CDR3 spells CASSLALSEKLFF. The CDR3 DNA follows: TGTGCCAGCAGCTTAGCCCTAAGTGAAAAACTGTTTTTT.

This clonotype was counted many times. This chain joins TRBV6-2 or TRBV6-3 and TRBJ2-6; D is uncertain. Per the germline V gene, CDR1 is MNHEY and CDR2 is SVGEGT. V was cut by 7 bases and J by 0 bases, with 7 bases left in between. The CDR3 is 14 residues long. This chain's CDR3 is CASIPLSGANVLTF. The DNA of the CDR3 is TGTGCCAGCATCCCCCTCTCTGGGGCCAACGTCCTGACTTTC.

This clonotype occurred once. V usage is TRBV12-3 or TRBV12-4 and J usage is TRBJ2-7; possible D gene TRBD1, 6 bases. The V and J ends lost 5 bases and 3 bases respectively, with 11 bases between them. The CDR3 loop spans 13 amino acids. The CDR3 protein is CASSTGKGYEQYF. As DNA, the CDR3 is TGTGCCAGCAGTACAGGGAAAGGCTACGAGCAGTACTTC.

At least ten counts were recorded for this clonotype. The genes are TRBV20-1 and TRBJ2-1; TRBD2 agrees at 14 bases. Per germline, CDR1 DFQATT and CDR2 SNEGSKA (reference sequence). The CDR3 runs to 15 residues. With 1 base clipped from V and 6 bases from J, the junction kept 2 bases outside the gene matches. DNA of the CDR3: TGCAGTGCTAGAGTCGGGACTAGCGGGAGCAATGAGCAGTTCTTC. Translation gives CSARVGTSGSNEQFF.

This clonotype was detected ten times or more. This chain connects TRBV20-1 to TRBJ2-1, with a possible D match to TRBD2 (5 bases). The CDR3 covers 13 residues. Germline V gene data show CDR1 as DFQATT and CDR2 as SNEGSKA (reference sequence). V was trimmed by 5 bases and J by 0 bases, leaving 8 bases between them. The CDR3 sequence is CSAPGSSYNEQFF. The CDR3 bases are TGCAGTGCTCCGGGGAGCTCCTACAATGAGCAGTTCTTC.

Comments on this clonotype: Since a much larger clone is just one base distant, this may be a read error. This chain joins TRBV7-9 and TRBJ1-4; D not certain. The CDR3 runs 16 residues. In germline, CDR1 is SEHNR, CDR2 FQNEAQ (reference sequence). In DNA, the CDR3 is TGTGCCAACAGCCCCTGGAGAGATGCAACTAATGAAAAACTGTTTTTT. This sequence encodes CANSPWRDATNEKLFF.

At least ten counts were recorded for this clonotype. The gene calls are TRBV29-1 and TRBJ2-2; D uncertain. Trimming stripped 8 bases from V and 0 bases from J, with 10 bases between. The CDR3 is made up of 13 amino acids. The germline V gene encodes CDR1 SQVTM and CDR2 ANQGSEA. The CDR3 nucleotides are TGCAGCTCCGGTGACTCGAACACCGGGGAGCTGTTTTTT. It specifies CSSGDSNTGELFF.

In its sample, this clonotype was seen many times. The J gene is TRBJ1-4, the V gene TRBV9; 7 bases map to TRBD1. This CDR3 is built from 15 residues. Losses at the gene ends were 3 bases for V and 5 bases for J; bases not matched to a gene: 7. Germline values: CDR1 SGDLS, CDR2 YYNGEE. This CDR3 reads CASSARQGLNEKLFF. The CDR3 nucleotides read TGTGCCAGCAGCGCCCGACAGGGTTTAAATGAAAAACTGTTTTTT.

This clonotype turned up a few times. The genes are TRBV29-1 and TRBJ2-5, with 9 bases identical to TRBD2. CDR3 length: 13 amino acids. Looked up from germline, CDR1 is SQVTM and CDR2 is ANQGSEA. V trimming: 3 bases; J trimming: 5 bases; junction bases outside the gene matches: 4. CDR3 DNA sequence: TGCAGCGTTGACAGCGGGAGGATTGAGACCCAGTACTTC. This codes for CSVDSGRIETQYF.

This clonotype was seen many times. The chain recombines TRBV10-2 with TRBJ1-3; TRBD1 matches 7 bases. The CDR3 totals 15 residues. Germline CDR1 reads WSHSY; CDR2 reads SAAADI. J gave up 0 bases and V 7 bases, and 6 bases lay outside the gene matches. Here the CDR3 DNA reads TGCGCCAGCAAGAGTACAGGGGACTCTGGAAACACCATATATTTT. This translates into CASKSTGDSGNTIYF.

This clonotype was counted many times. J is TRBJ2-2 and V is TRBV7-2; 9 nucleotides line up with TRBD1. Germline CDR1 and CDR2: SGHTA and FQGNSA. CDR3 size: 19 residues. J lost 1 base, V lost 3 bases, and 12 bases had no gene match. CDR3 residues: CASSFYLYPGQGNTGELFF. CDR3 sequence (DNA): TGTGCCAGCAGCTTCTACCTATACCCGGGACAGGGGAACACCGGGGAGCTGTTTTTT.

This clonotype was counted ten times or more. V is TRBV24-1 and J is TRBJ2-2; D is ambiguous. Trimming shortened V by 3 bases and J by 0 bases, and 10 bases separated the two germline ends. This CDR3 is built from 16 residues. Germline V gene lookup returns CDR1 KGHDR and CDR2 SFDVKD. This CDR3 is CATSDPGTANTGELFF. CDR3 nucleotide sequence: TGTGCCACCAGTGATCCAGGAACGGCGAACACCGGGGAGCTGTTTTTT.